One and the same sample provided the 24 T cell receptor beta chains below, sequenced in a study of T cell responses to AZD1222 COVID-19 vaccine. Profiled with immunoSEQ multiplex PCR; TCRdb holds only in-frame clones, not every one. This sample has over 150,000 clones, with 90% found just once. Sequencing used peripheral blood, obtained on day 0 of AZD1222 vaccination. Receptor source: an adult in good health.

The genes are TRBV27 and TRBJ2-7; TRBD1 agrees at 7 bases. This CDR3 has 12 amino acids. Germline CDR1 and CDR2: MNHEY and SMNVEV (reference sequence). V lost 6 bases, J lost 4 bases, and 3 bases stayed unmatched. Written as DNA, the CDR3 is TGTGCCAGCAGAGACAGGGTTTACGAGCAGTACTTC. This encodes CASRDRVYEQYF.

This chain joins TRBV3-1 (or the pseudogene TRBV3-2) and TRBJ2-7; the D gene is possibly TRBD1 (5 bases). Germline values: CDR1 LGHDT, CDR2 YNNKEL (reference sequence). V was clipped by 5 bases and J by 3 bases, with 20 bases between them. The CDR3 is 16 residues long. The CDR3 loop reads CASSSLPGAQGYEQYF. CDR3 DNA sequence: TGTGCCAGCAGCTCCCTTCCGGGCGCCCAGGGCTACGAGCAGTACTTC.

This rearrangement joins TRBV6-2 or TRBV6-3 to TRBJ2-2; D is undetermined. V lost 3 bases and J 6 bases, leaving 11 bases between the germline ends. The CDR3 is 14 residues long. Germline CDR1 MNHEY, CDR2 SVGEGT. In nucleotides, the CDR3 is TGTGCCAGCAGTTATGGATGGCTAGCCGGGGAGCTGTTTTTT. It yields the protein CASSYGWLAGELFF.

V gene TRBV19 combines with J gene TRBJ1-2, with TRBD1 matching over 7 bases. Germline V CDR1 and CDR2: LNHDA, SQIVND (reference sequence). V lost 3 bases, J lost 1 base, and 5 bases stayed unmatched. The CDR3 spans 15 residues. The CDR3 DNA follows: TGTGCCAGTAGTATCAGGACAGGAAATAACTATGGCTACACCTTC. Its protein is CASSIRTGNNYGYTF.

V is TRBV5-4 and J is TRBJ2-3, with 7 bases fitting TRBD2. Germline CDR1 and CDR2: SGHNT and YYREEE (reference sequence). This CDR3 is built from 17 residues. With V trimmed by 0 bases and J by 2 bases, 9 bases remained unmatched. The CDR3 DNA reads as TGTGCCAGCAGCTTGGTTCGACGGCGGGGGTACACAGATACGCAGTATTTT. Translating gives CASSLVRRRGYTDTQYF.

The chain is built from TRBV5-1 and TRBJ2-7; 12 bases line up with TRBD1. Trimming removed 1 base from V and 1 base from J; junction bases left unmatched: 6. The CDR3 runs to 17 residues. Per the germline V gene, CDR1 is SGHRS and CDR2 is YFSETQ. CDR3 sequence reads: CASSLPGTGGWSYEQYF. The CDR3, as DNA: TGCGCCAGCAGCTTGCCCGGGACAGGGGGCTGGTCCTACGAGCAGTACTTC.

This clone appeared once. The V gene is TRBV7-9, the J gene TRBJ2-7, with D hard to call. The V end lost 5 bases, the J end lost 7 bases, and 18 bases lay between the germline ends. This CDR3 is built from 14 residues. CDR1 is SEHNR, CDR2 FQNEAQ, per germline (reference sequence). The DNA for the CDR3 is TGTGCCAGCAGCCCCCCGGGCAACCGTAGAGAGCAGTACTTC. Protein: CASSPPGNRREQYF.

The genes are TRBV9 and TRBJ2-3; tentatively, D is TRBD1 or TRBD2 (6 bases each). The germline V gene encodes CDR1 SGDLS and CDR2 YYNGEE. The CDR3 covers 19 residues. The V gene lost 2 bases and the J gene lost 2 bases, with 24 bases spanning the gap. CDR3 sequence reads: CASSVQPLGGTSTTDTQYF. The CDR3 nucleotides are TGTGCCAGCAGCGTCCAGCCTCTCGGGGGCACTAGCACCACAGATACGCAGTATTTT. The full variable domain, its missing parts supplied by reference TRBV9 and TRBJ2-3, is DSGVTQTPKHLITATGQRVTLRCSPRSGDLSVYWYQQSLDQGLQFLIQYYNGEERAKGNILERFSAQQFPDLHSELNLSSLELGDSALYFCASSVQPLGGTSTTDTQYFGPGTRLTVL.

V gene TRBV7-6 combines with J gene TRBJ2-7; TRBD1 matches 7 bases. J gave up 0 bases and V 6 bases, and 8 bases lay outside the gene matches. The CDR3 contains 15 residues. The germline CDR1 and CDR2 sequences are SGHVS and FNYEAQ. CDR3 in DNA: TGTGCCAGCAGTTTCTCCGGGACAGCCTCCTACGAGCAGTACTTC. This encodes CASSFSGTASYEQYF.

This clone turned up a few times. V is TRBV27 and J is TRBJ2-7, with TRBD1 matching 10 bases. V dropped 8 bases and J dropped 7; count of bases not matched to a gene: 14. Per the germline V gene, CDR1 is MNHEY and CDR2 is SMNVEV (reference sequence). The CDR3 consists of 15 residues. The CDR3 coding sequence is TGTGCCAGCCACCCCCTCAGACAGGGGGCTAGGGAGCAGTACTTC. It yields the protein CASHPLRQGAREQYF.

The chain links TRBV18 to TRBJ1-1; weak D call: TRBD1 (6 bases). Trimming stripped 8 bases from V and 1 base from J, with 14 bases between. Germline V gene data show CDR1 as KGHSH and CDR2 as LQKENI. CDR3 length: 14 residues. The CDR3 loop is CASAGRGTNTEAFF. The DNA of the CDR3 is TGTGCCAGCGCTGGAAGGGGGACGAACACTGAAGCTTTCTTT.

The table lists this clone with a count of one. The rearrangement uses TRBV7-3 and TRBJ1-1, with D tentatively TRBD1 (5 bases). This CDR3 is built from 16 residues. The ends were cut back, 1 base at V and 3 bases at J, with 15 bases in the middle. Germline V gives CDR1 SGHTA, CDR2 FQGTGA. The CDR3 DNA sequence: TGTGCCAGCAGCTTAAAGCGGTGGGGCCCTGACACTGAAGCTTTCTTT. Its translation is CASSLKRWGPDTEAFF.

This clone was picked up a small number of times. This chain joins TRBV12-3 or TRBV12-4 and TRBJ2-5; D gene ambiguous. The CDR3 loop spans 12 amino acids. V lost 6 bases to trimming and J lost 5 bases, with 10 bases between them. This CDR3 reads CASRSMGETQYF. In DNA form, the CDR3 reads TGTGCCAGCAGGTCCATGGGGGAGACCCAGTACTTC.

The chain recombines TRBV29-1 with TRBJ1-2; TRBD1 might be the D (5 bases). The V end was cut by 3 bases, the J end by 4 bases, with 6 bases between. The V gene's germline CDR1 is SQVTM and CDR2 ANQGSEA. The CDR3 spans 11 residues. The CDR3 spells CSVETVYGYTF. Written as DNA, the CDR3 is TGCAGCGTTGAGACAGTCTATGGCTACACCTTC.

CDR3 amino acids: CASSWPNTGELFF. The CDR3, as DNA: TGTGCCAGCAGCTGGCCGAACACCGGGGAGCTGTTTTTT. This chain links TRBV5-6 with TRBJ2-2; D is unclear. Germline assignment: CDR1 SGHDT and CDR2 YYEEEE. V was cut by 3 bases and J by 0 bases, with 3 bases left in between. The length of the CDR3 is 13 residues.

The V call is TRBV19, the J call TRBJ1-5; 8 nucleotides match TRBD1. The germline CDR1 and CDR2 sequences are LNHDA and SQIVND (reference sequence). The CDR3 sequence is 15 residues long. V shed 7 bases and J 6 bases; nucleotides not matched to a gene: 11. DNA of the CDR3: TGTGCCAGTACCGCGGGGACAGGAAAGAGTCAGCCCCAGCATTTT. Its protein is CASTAGTGKSQPQHF.

The rearrangement links TRBV4-1 to TRBJ1-1, with 12 bases that match TRBD1. This CDR3 has 18 residues. In germline, CDR1 is MGHRA, CDR2 YSYEKL. The V gene end was trimmed by 2 bases and the J gene end by 4 bases; junction bases not matched to a gene: 11. CDR3 bases: TGCGCCAGCAGCCAACCAACCCGGGACAGGGGGCAGCGCACTGAAGCTTTCTTT. Amino acid sequence: CASSQPTRDRGQRTEAFF.

As DNA, the CDR3 is TGTGCCATCGGACAGGGGATTGGGCAGCCCCAGCATTTT. The encoded protein is CAIGQGIGQPQHF. J is TRBJ1-5 and V is TRBV10-3, with TRBD1 matching over 9 bases. V shed 8 bases, J shed 7 bases, and the junction held 6 bases outside the gene matches. The CDR3 totals 13 residues. CDR1 ENHRY and CDR2 SYGVKD come from the germline V gene.

The chain employs TRBV25-1 and TRBJ1-1, with D possibly TRBD1 on 5 matching bases. Between the trimmed V and J ends, which lost 3 bases and 4 bases, there was a span of 18 bases. The CDR3 runs 16 residues. In germline, CDR1 is MGHDK, CDR2 SYGVNS. CDR3 nucleotides: TGTGCCAGCAGTGACCTCGTGGGGGTAGGGACCACTGAAGCTTTCTTT. Translated, it gives CASSDLVGVGTTEAFF.

The chain uses TRBV4-1 and TRBJ2-7, with a weak D call TRBD2 (7 bases). Germline values: CDR1 MGHRA, CDR2 YSYEKL. Trimming shortened V by 1 base and J by 2 bases, and 18 bases separated the two germline ends. CDR3 length equals 17 residues. This CDR3 is CASSQVAGAGAAYEQYF. CDR3 nucleotide sequence: TGCGCCAGCAGCCAAGTCGCGGGGGCAGGGGCGGCCTACGAGCAGTACTTC.

V and J are TRBV3-1 (or the pseudogene TRBV3-2) and TRBJ1-1; D unclear. V lost 2 bases to trimming and J lost 2 bases, with 15 bases between them. This CDR3 has 16 residues. The germline V gene has CDR1 LGHDT and CDR2 YNNKEL (reference sequence). The CDR3 reads CASSQSRTGANTEAFF. DNA for the CDR3: TGTGCCAGCAGCCAATCCCGGACGGGAGCTAACACTGAAGCTTTCTTT.

The rearrangement links TRBV19 to TRBJ1-5, with D hard to call. There are 15 residues in the CDR3. Germline V gene sequence: CDR1 LNHDA, CDR2 SQIVND (reference sequence). Between the trimmed V and J ends, which lost 5 bases and 0 bases, there was a span of 11 bases. CDR3 nucleotide sequence: TGTGCCAGTAGTCTGCAGGATAATAGCAATCAGCCCCAGCATTTT. Translation gives CASSLQDNSNQPQHF.

This chain links TRBV4-3 with TRBJ2-7; 9 nucleotides match TRBD1. Trimming took 4 bases from V and 4 from J; bases not matched to a gene: 5. From germline, CDR1 is LGHNA and CDR2 YSLEER. This CDR3 region has 14 residues. The CDR3: CASSPGTGQYEQYF. Here the CDR3 DNA reads TGCGCCAGCAGCCCCGGGACAGGGCAATACGAGCAGTACTTC.

The chain recombines TRBV27 with TRBJ2-7; D is perhaps TRBD2 (5 bases). This CDR3 has 13 amino acids. V was pared by 2 bases and J by 6 bases, with 11 bases between. Germline loops: CDR1 MNHEY, CDR2 SMNVEV (reference sequence). The DNA of the CDR3 is TGTGCCAGCAGTTTAAGAGGGTGGGGCGAGCAGTACTTC. It translates to CASSLRGWGEQYF.